A single sample gave rise to the 27 T cell receptor beta chains below, sequenced in a study of blood T cell repertoires in COVID-19. Produced via immunoSEQ multiplex PCR; TCRdb's table is partial and in-frame only. This sample has over 25,000 clones, with 89% found just once. Sequencing was done on a sample of peripheral blood. These receptors were obtained from a human donor in a cohort sampled during active COVID-19.

V gene TRBV29-1 combines with J gene TRBJ2-5; TRBD1 aligns across 9 bases. J was trimmed by 3 bases and V by 2 bases; bases with no gene match: 16. Germline-derived CDR1 and CDR2 are SQVTM and ANQGSEA. This CDR3 region has 18 residues. The CDR3 loop is CSVEKVTRGQGVEETQYF. In DNA form, the CDR3 reads TGCAGCGTTGAAAAAGTTACGAGGGGACAGGGAGTGGAAGAGACCCAGTACTTC. The full variable domain, with the rest looked up from reference TRBV29-1 and TRBJ2-5, is SAVISQKPSRDICQRGTSLTIQCQVDSQVTMMFWYRQQPGQSLTLIATANQGSEATYESGFVIDKFPISRPNLTFSTLTVSNMSPEDSSIYLCSVEKVTRGQGVEETQYFGPGTRLLVL.

This chain joins TRBV5-4 and TRBJ1-1, with 7 bases lining up with TRBD1. The V and J ends lost 1 base and 7 bases, in that order; junction bases with no gene match: 4. The CDR3 length is 13 residues. Germline assignment: CDR1 SGHNT and CDR2 YYREEE (reference sequence). CDR3 protein: CASSLQGQHEAFF. CDR3 sequence (DNA): TGTGCCAGCAGCTTGCAGGGACAGCATGAAGCTTTCTTT.

As DNA, the CDR3 is TGTGCCAGCAGTTTCTACACAGATACGCAGTATTTT. This gives the protein CASSFYTDTQYF. This chain connects TRBV2 to TRBJ2-3; D unclear. CDR3 length: 12 amino acids. Looked up from germline, CDR1 is SNHLY and CDR2 is FYNNEI. The V and J ends lost 5 bases and 2 bases respectively, with 5 bases between them. Looking up the rest from reference TRBV2 and TRBJ2-3 gives the full variable domain: EPEVTQTPSHQVTQMGQEVILRCVPISNHLYFYWYRQILGQKVEFLVSFYNNEISEKSEIFDDQFSVERPDGSNFTLKIRSTKLEDSAMYFCASSFYTDTQYFGPGTRLTVL.

This clone was picked up one time. The rearrangement joins TRBV5-1 to TRBJ2-2, with 9 positions matching TRBD1. Germline V CDR1 and CDR2: SGHRS, YFSETQ. The CDR3 totals 15 residues. Trimming took 4 bases from V and 4 from J; bases not matched to a gene: 5. This chain's CDR3 is CASSPRQGGTGELFF. The CDR3 region has the DNA TGCGCCAGCAGCCCCCGACAGGGGGGCACCGGGGAGCTGTTTTTT.

This chain connects TRBV5-1 to TRBJ2-2; no firm D call. The CDR3 runs to 14 residues. With 7 bases removed from V and 4 bases from J, the gap between germline ends came to 14 bases. Germline assignment: CDR1 SGHRS and CDR2 YFSETQ. For the CDR3, the DNA is TGCGCCAGCCGACCTAGTTCCCTCACCGGGGAGCTGTTTTTT. The encoded protein is CASRPSSLTGELFF.

This rearrangement joins TRBV9 to TRBJ2-7, with 8 positions matching TRBD1. The CDR3 runs to 15 residues. Trimming at V came to 4 bases and at J to 4 bases, leaving 10 bases not matched to a gene. The germline CDR1 and CDR2 sequences are SGDLS and YYNGEE. The CDR3 DNA is TGTGCCAGCAGCATCGGACAGGGTGGAGGGTACGAGCAGTACTTC. This translates into CASSIGQGGGYEQYF.

The rearrangement links TRBV27 to TRBJ2-5; no definite D call. The CDR3 totals 14 residues. Between the trimmed V and J ends, which lost 4 bases and 2 bases, there was a span of 11 bases. Germline-derived CDR1 and CDR2 are MNHEY and SMNVEV (reference sequence). The CDR3 coding sequence is TGTGCCAGCAGTTCGTATGCCCTACAAGAGACCCAGTACTTC. The encoded protein is CASSSYALQETQYF.

The J gene is TRBJ2-1, the V gene TRBV29-1; maybe TRBD2 (5 bases). This CDR3 is 13 amino acids long. Trimming removed 3 bases at V and 6 bases at J, with 12 bases between. Germline CDR1 is SQVTM and CDR2 is ANQGSEA. CDR3 DNA: TGCAGCGTTGACAGGACTCCCTCCAATGAGCAGTTCTTC. Translating it yields CSVDRTPSNEQFF.

CDR3 coding DNA: TGTGCCAGCAGCCAAGACCGGGGAGACACTGAAGCTTTCTTT. It encodes CASSQDRGDTEAFF. This chain connects TRBV3-1 (or the pseudogene TRBV3-2) to TRBJ1-1; D unresolved. CDR3 length equals 14 residues. Germline-derived CDR1 and CDR2 are LGHDT and YNNKEL (reference sequence). The V and J ends lost 0 bases and 3 bases respectively, with 8 bases between them.

The V gene is TRBV6-7, the J gene TRBJ1-2; no definite D call. TRBV6-7 is identified as an open reading frame with a role that is uncertain. V was shortened by 7 bases and J by 6 bases, with 6 bases between the two germline ends. This CDR3 is built from 10 residues. CDR3 loop: CASTPDGYTF. CDR3 DNA sequence: TGTGCCAGCACCCCGGATGGCTACACCTTC.

V gene TRBV15 combines with J gene TRBJ1-4; tentative D call: TRBD1 (6 bases). The CDR3 is 17 amino acids. Deletions cut 1 base from V and 0 bases from J, with 12 bases between. Germline-derived CDR1 and CDR2 are LNHNV and YYDKDF (reference sequence). Here the CDR3 reads CATSRGTALATNEKLFF. CDR3 DNA: TGTGCCACCAGCAGAGGGACAGCGCTCGCAACTAATGAAAAACTGTTTTTT.

Only one count was recorded for this clone. The chain has TRBV12-3 or TRBV12-4 and TRBJ2-3; D might be TRBD1 (5 bases). The CDR3 is 13 amino acids. V lost 6 bases and J 1 base, leaving 8 bases between the germline ends. The CDR3 is CASSFRGTDTQYF. CDR3 DNA: TGTGCCAGCAGCTTCAGGGGCACAGATACGCAGTATTTT.

J is TRBJ2-7 and V is TRBV7-6; weak D call: TRBD2 (6 bases). The CDR3 sequence is 15 residues long. CDR1 is SGHVS, CDR2 FNYEAQ, per germline. The V gene lost 5 bases and the J gene lost 0 bases, with 14 bases spanning the gap. Written as DNA, the CDR3 is TGTGCCAGCAGCCCTCTGGCGGGGCGCTCCTACGAGCAGTACTTC. Translated, it gives CASSPLAGRSYEQYF.

The rearrangement links TRBV6-2 or TRBV6-3 to TRBJ1-1, with 7 bases identical to TRBD1. The J segment lost 1 base and the V segment lost 5 bases, leaving 4 bases of the junction unmatched. Germline CDR1 and CDR2: MNHEY and SVGEGT. The CDR3 loop spans 14 amino acids. CDR3 in DNA: TGTGCCAGCAGTCCCGACAGGGCGAACACTGAAGCTTTCTTT. Protein sequence: CASSPDRANTEAFF.

A single count supports this clone. V usage is TRBV18 and J usage is TRBJ2-6, with D unclear. The V gene's germline CDR1 is KGHSH and CDR2 LQKENI. The CDR3 runs to 16 residues. The germline V and J ends were trimmed by 3 bases and 1 base, with 10 bases remaining between them. CDR3 loop: CASSPSGPSGANVLTF. In nucleotides, the CDR3 is TGTGCCAGCTCACCGTCGGGTCCATCTGGGGCCAACGTCCTGACTTTC.

The J gene is TRBJ2-2, the V gene TRBV6-6; no clear D gene. CDR1 and CDR2 from the germline V gene are MNHNY and SVGAGI (reference sequence). Trimming pared 5 bases from V and 4 bases from J, leaving 20 bases between. This CDR3 spans 17 amino acids. The CDR3 sequence is CASSLLPPGAGTGELFF. CDR3 bases: TGTGCCAGCAGTCTACTCCCCCCAGGTGCAGGCACCGGGGAGCTGTTTTTT.

The chain carries TRBV5-1 and TRBJ2-3; 7 positions match TRBD2. V gave up 3 bases and J gave up 4 bases; unmatched junction bases: 8. From germline, CDR1 is SGHRS and CDR2 YFSETQ. CDR3 size: 15 residues. This chain's CDR3 is CASSSRGLEADTQYF. The DNA of the CDR3 is TGCGCCAGCAGCTCTCGAGGACTAGAGGCAGATACGCAGTATTTT.

The rearrangement joins TRBV5-1 to TRBJ2-5; perhaps TRBD2 as D (6 bases). Per germline, CDR1 SGHRS and CDR2 YFSETQ. CDR3 length: 13 residues. Between the trimmed V and J ends, which lost 5 bases and 3 bases, there was a span of 11 bases. The CDR3 spells CASRDSGEETQYF. CDR3 sequence (DNA): TGCGCCAGCAGAGATAGCGGAGAAGAGACCCAGTACTTC.

J is TRBJ2-1 and V is TRBV14; TRBD1 matches 9 bases. Germline values: CDR1 SGHDN, CDR2 FVKESK. This CDR3 has 17 residues. The J segment lost 1 base and the V segment lost 0 bases, leaving 4 bases of the junction unmatched. The CDR3 here is CASSQDRGTGSYNEQFF. CDR3 sequence (DNA): TGTGCCAGCAGCCAAGATCGCGGGACAGGGTCCTACAATGAGCAGTTCTTC.

The chain is built from TRBV27 and TRBJ2-5; maybe TRBD2 (6 bases). Germline V gives CDR1 MNHEY, CDR2 SMNVEV (reference sequence). The CDR3 spans 16 residues. V lost 1 base, J lost 1 base, and 13 bases lay in between. The CDR3 loop reads CASSLYWSTSQETQYF. Here the CDR3 DNA reads TGTGCCAGCAGTTTATACTGGTCGACTAGCCAAGAGACCCAGTACTTC.

The V gene is TRBV6-6, the J gene TRBJ1-2; TRBD1 matches at 8 bases. Germline V gives CDR1 MNHNY, CDR2 SVGAGI (reference sequence). This CDR3 contains 13 residues. V shed 7 bases and J 3 bases; nucleotides not matched to a gene: 4. The CDR3 loop reads CASNTGGDYGYTF. The DNA for the CDR3 is TGTGCCAGCAACACAGGGGGAGACTATGGCTACACCTTC.

The chain links TRBV6-5 to TRBJ2-4; 7 bases fit TRBD1. J gave up 1 base and V 0 bases, and 0 bases lay outside the gene matches. The V gene's germline CDR1 is MNHEY and CDR2 SVGAGI. The CDR3 sequence is 15 residues long. For the CDR3, the DNA is TGTGCCAGCAGTTACTCGACAGGGGCCAAAAACATTCAGTACTTC. It codes for CASSYSTGAKNIQYF.

This chain connects TRBV12-5 to TRBJ2-3, with 16 bases lining up with TRBD2. After removal of 4 bases from V and 5 bases from J, the junction contained 6 bases not matched to a gene. Per the germline V gene, CDR1 is LGHNT and CDR2 is FRNRAP. The CDR3 spans 17 residues. CDR3 DNA: TGTGCTAGTGGTTCCGGGACTAGCGGGGGGGCTGGAGATACGCAGTATTTT. Translation: CASGSGTSGGAGDTQYF.

The chain links TRBV6-6 to TRBJ2-5, with a tentative D call TRBD2 (6 bases). The CDR3 totals 14 residues. Trimming left V 5 bases short and J 4 bases short, with 14 bases between. Germline V gives CDR1 MNHNY, CDR2 SVGAGI (reference sequence). The CDR3 sequence: CASSQTSPRETQYF. CDR3 nucleotides: TGTGCCAGCAGTCAGACTAGTCCTCGAGAGACCCAGTACTTC.

The genes are TRBV7-2 and TRBJ1-4; D is perhaps TRBD1 (5 bases). This CDR3 region has 14 residues. Germline CDR1 and CDR2: SGHTA and FQGNSA. V was shortened by 6 bases and J by 2 bases, with 10 bases between the two germline ends. The CDR3 nucleotides read TGTGCCAGCAGGGGAGGGGCGACTAATGAAAAACTGTTTTTT. It specifies CASRGGATNEKLFF.

V is TRBV4-3 and J is TRBJ1-2; D ambiguous. Germline assignment: CDR1 LGHNA and CDR2 YSLEER. The ends were cut back, 0 bases at V and 4 bases at J, with 12 bases in the middle. The CDR3 loop spans 15 amino acids. In nucleotides, the CDR3 is TGCGCCAGCAGCCAAGAAAGCCAGGCACCCTATGGCTACACCTTC. Translation: CASSQESQAPYGYTF.

CDR3 loop: CASSPGEGNTEAFF. The DNA for the CDR3 is TGTGCCAGCTCACCGGGGGAGGGAAACACTGAAGCTTTCTTT. V usage is TRBV18 and J usage is TRBJ1-1; perhaps TRBD1 as D (5 bases). The V end was cut by 3 bases, the J end by 2 bases, with 10 bases between. Per germline, CDR1 KGHSH and CDR2 LQKENI. The CDR3 is 14 residues long.